The 28 T cell receptor beta chains listed next were all sequenced from one sample in a study of CD8+CD57+ T cells in acquired aplastic anemia. Genomic DNA served as template for TCR beta VDJ and CDR3 profiling. TCRdb reprocessed the reads via MiXCR and lists one record per CDR3 protein. The sample carries some 170,000 distinct CDR3 sequences, roughly 63% recorded once. By flow cytometry, patients selected for sequencing had shown an expansion of CD8+CD57+ cells. Material: sorted CD4+, CD8+, or CD8+CD57+ T cells (not recorded which) from PBMCs. These receptors came from a human donor with aplastic anemia.

The V gene is TRBV19, the J gene TRBJ1-5; D ambiguous. V was pared by 6 bases and J by 2 bases, with 8 bases between. The CDR3 is made up of 13 amino acids. Looked up from germline, CDR1 is LNHDA and CDR2 is SQIVND (reference sequence). CDR3 protein: CASRREGNQPQHF. CDR3 sequence (DNA): TGTGCCAGTAGGAGGGAGGGCAATCAGCCCCAGCATTTT. Full variable domain (missing parts from reference TRBV19 and TRBJ1-5): DGGITQSPKYLFRKEGQNVTLSCEQNLNHDAMYWYRQDPGQGLRLIYYSQIVNDFQKGDIAEGYSVSREKKESFPLTVTSAQKNPTAFYLCASRREGNQPQHFGDGTRLSIL.

The chain is built from TRBV19 and TRBJ2-7; D may be TRBD1 or TRBD2 (6 bases each). This CDR3 contains 14 residues. CDR1 and CDR2 from the germline V gene are LNHDA and SQIVND (reference sequence). Deletions cut 4 bases from V and 3 bases from J, with 13 bases between. The CDR3 DNA is TGTGCCAGTAGTACGACGGGGGCCGGCTACGAGCAGTACTTC. Residues: CASSTTGAGYEQYF.

Only a few counts were recorded for this clonotype. This chain uses TRBV7-9 with TRBJ1-5; D unresolved. The germline V gene has CDR1 SEHNR and CDR2 FQNEAQ (reference sequence). V lost 1 base and J 5 bases, leaving 9 bases between the germline ends. The CDR3 totals 14 residues. The CDR3 region is CASSLGSSDQPQHF. CDR3 nucleotide sequence: TGTGCCAGCAGCTTAGGGTCCAGTGATCAGCCCCAGCATTTT.

The gene calls are TRBV2 and TRBJ1-4, with D tentatively TRBD1 (5 bases). This CDR3 comprises 14 residues. The germline V gene has CDR1 SNHLY and CDR2 FYNNEI. Trimming pared 10 bases from V and 3 bases from J, leaving 15 bases between. The chain's CDR3 is CATVEGTANEKLFF. The CDR3 nucleotides are TGTGCCACCGTCGAGGGGACGGCTAATGAAAAACTGTTTTTT.

Regarding this clonotype: Here the CDR3 omits its conserved ending phenylalanine or tryptophan, so a read error is the likely source. V and J are TRBV7-8 and TRBJ2-1; D gene uncertain. V was clipped by 6 bases and J by 0 bases, with 12 bases between them. The CDR3 length is 15 residues. The germline V gene has CDR1 SGHVS and CDR2 FQNEAQ. The CDR3 DNA follows: TGTGCCAGCAGGAACCGTCTCAGCTCCTACAATGAGCAGTTCTGC. This sequence encodes CASRNRLSSYNEQFC.

The chain employs TRBV2 and TRBJ2-7, with 7 positions matching TRBD2. V dropped 8 bases and J dropped 9; count of bases not matched to a gene: 10. CDR3 size: 12 residues. Germline V gene lookup returns CDR1 SNHLY and CDR2 FYNNEI. CDR3 in amino acids: CASAKGWEGQYF. CDR3 DNA: TGTGCCAGCGCCAAGGGCTGGGAGGGGCAGTACTTC.

At least ten counts were recorded for this clonotype. This chain joins TRBV10-1 and TRBJ2-1; D is possibly TRBD2 (6 bases). V was trimmed by 5 bases and J by 4 bases, leaving 12 bases between them. Germline CDR1 reads WNHNN; CDR2 reads SYGVQD (reference sequence). CDR3 size: 14 residues. CDR3 DNA: TGCGCCAGCAGTCCCGGGACTGGATACAATGAGCAGTTCTTC. The encoded protein is CASSPGTGYNEQFF.

This clonotype was picked up a small number of times. The rearrangement uses TRBV7-9 and TRBJ2-7; D is possibly TRBD2 (5 bases). Germline V CDR1 and CDR2: SEHNR, FQNEAQ (reference sequence). The CDR3 is made up of 15 amino acids. V was cut by 2 bases and J by 1 base, with 12 bases left in between. The CDR3 here is CASSLFGEGSYEQYF. The CDR3 bases are TGTGCCAGCAGCTTATTCGGTGAGGGTTCCTACGAGCAGTACTTC.

This clonotype is a singleton in its sample. The genes are TRBV2 and TRBJ1-1, with TRBD1 identical over 8 bases. The CDR3 contains 14 residues. V was clipped by 3 bases and J by 2 bases; unmatched bases: 2. Germline V gene lookup returns CDR1 SNHLY and CDR2 FYNNEI. The CDR3 sequence is CASSEDRANTEAFF. CDR3 nucleotides: TGTGCCAGCAGTGAGGACAGGGCTAACACTGAAGCTTTCTTT.

Details on this clonotype: The junction differs from germline at one of its ends, possibly a read error. V usage is TRBV2 and J usage is TRBJ1-2, with D perhaps TRBD1 (6 bases). Germline V gene sequence: CDR1 SNHLY, CDR2 FYNNEI. The CDR3 covers 13 residues. Here the CDR3 DNA reads TGTGCCGGCAGGGGAGATGTCGGCTATGGCTACACCTTC. This sequence encodes CAGRGDVGYGYTF.

The chain recombines TRBV20-1 with TRBJ1-6; TRBD1 might be the D (6 bases). The CDR3 covers 17 residues. V lost 8 bases and J 5 bases, leaving 25 bases between the germline ends. Germline V gene lookup returns CDR1 DFQATT and CDR2 SNEGSKA (reference sequence). The chain's CDR3 is CSPKRGDITRNNSPLHF. The CDR3 DNA is TGCAGTCCAAAGCGCGGGGACATCACCCGAAATAATTCACCCCTCCACTTT.

This rearrangement joins TRBV7-2 to TRBJ2-3; 9 nucleotides align to TRBD1. Germline-derived CDR1 and CDR2 are SGHTA and FQGNSA. This CDR3 is 15 amino acids long. J was trimmed by 5 bases and V by 3 bases; bases with no gene match: 6. In nucleotides, the CDR3 is TGTGCCAGCAGCTTGGGGGGACAGGGAGGAGATACGCAGTATTTT. Its translation: CASSLGGQGGDTQYF.

The chain recombines TRBV5-4 with TRBJ2-5; a possible D gene is TRBD2 (5 bases). CDR1 and CDR2 (germline): SGHNT, YYREEE (reference sequence). V was shortened by 3 bases and J by 4 bases, with 16 bases between the two germline ends. This CDR3 has 15 amino acids. CDR3 protein: CASSSGSLERETQYF. The DNA of the CDR3 is TGTGCCAGCAGCTCGGGATCACTAGAGAGAGAGACCCAGTACTTC.

V and J are TRBV7-9 and TRBJ1-1; TRBD1 might be the D (5 bases). Between the trimmed V and J ends, which lost 10 bases and 6 bases, there was a span of 21 bases. CDR1 is SEHNR, CDR2 FQNEAQ, per germline (reference sequence). This CDR3 is built from 14 residues. The CDR3 nucleotides are TGTGCCACCGCCGGGACCCAGTCTTTCGCTGAAGCTTTCTTT. Its protein product is CATAGTQSFAEAFF.

This clonotype is a singleton in its sample. V gene TRBV12-3 or TRBV12-4 combines with J gene TRBJ2-1; 7 positions agree with TRBD1. This CDR3 has 14 residues. Losses at the gene ends were 2 bases for V and 4 bases for J; bases not matched to a gene: 2. CDR3 sequence reads: CASSLPQGYNEQFF. The CDR3 nucleotides read TGTGCCAGCAGTTTACCACAGGGGTACAATGAGCAGTTCTTC.

At least ten counts were recorded for this clonotype. The rearrangement joins TRBV6-1 to TRBJ2-5; no clear D gene. Per the germline V gene, CDR1 is MNHNS and CDR2 is SASEGT. The CDR3 contains 15 residues. Between the trimmed V and J ends, which lost 1 base and 5 bases, there was a span of 14 bases. The CDR3 coding sequence is TGTGCCAGCAGTGAAGGTCTAAGGGCAGCGGAGACCCAGTACTTC. This codes for CASSEGLRAAETQYF.

This clonotype came up many times. This chain joins TRBV7-8 and TRBJ2-1, with TRBD2 matching 12 bases. V trimming: 1 base; J trimming: 9 bases; junction bases outside the gene matches: 1. The CDR3 totals 14 residues. Germline loops: CDR1 SGHVS, CDR2 FQNEAQ. CDR3 in amino acids: CASSLGGLAGEQFF. CDR3 DNA sequence: TGTGCCAGCAGCTTAGGGGGACTAGCGGGTGAGCAGTTCTTC.

The CDR3 protein is CSASSLVGRAAEQYF. The DNA of the CDR3 is TGCAGTGCCAGCAGTTTAGTCGGTAGGGCGGCCGAGCAGTACTTC. The chain carries TRBV20-1 and TRBJ2-7; no firm D call. Germline V CDR1 and CDR2: DFQATT, SNEGSKA (reference sequence). Trimming left V 6 bases short and J 6 bases short, with 24 bases between. The CDR3 sequence is 15 residues long.

The rearrangement uses TRBV4-2 and TRBJ2-1, with a tentative D call TRBD1 (5 bases). Germline CDR1 is LGHNA and CDR2 is YNFKEQ. Trimming removed 4 bases from V and 10 bases from J, with 11 bases in between. The CDR3 covers 12 residues. The CDR3, as DNA: TGTGCCAGCAGCCCCTGGGGCGAAGAGCAGTTCTTC. It yields the protein CASSPWGEEQFF.

This clonotype was counted ten times or more. This chain links TRBV6-1 with TRBJ1-1; D not resolved. CDR3 length: 14 amino acids. Trimming left V 6 bases short and J 3 bases short, with 14 bases between. The germline V gene encodes CDR1 MNHNS and CDR2 SASEGT. DNA for the CDR3: TGTGCCAGCAGCCGGTTGGTGGCATACACTGAAGCTTTCTTT. This gives the protein CASSRLVAYTEAFF.

A single count supports this clonotype. This chain joins TRBV5-1 and TRBJ2-3; possibly TRBD1 for D (6 bases). Looked up from germline, CDR1 is SGHRS and CDR2 is YFSETQ. The CDR3 totals 15 residues. V was pared by 4 bases and J by 0 bases, with 12 bases between. This chain's CDR3 is CASSTQTGSTDTQYF. The CDR3 DNA follows: TGCGCCAGCAGCACCCAAACAGGGAGCACAGATACGCAGTATTTT.

CDR3 DNA sequence: TGTGCCAGCAGCTTAAGAGGGGGCGCCTTGTATTTT. This encodes CASSLRGGALYF. The gene calls are TRBV7-3 and TRBJ1-3, with TRBD1 identical over 7 bases. In germline, CDR1 is SGHTA, CDR2 FQGTGA. The CDR3 totals 12 residues. Trimming cost V 1 base and J 16 bases; bases outside gene matches: 7.

V and J are TRBV7-9 and TRBJ2-7, with D tentatively TRBD1 (6 bases). Germline V gene data show CDR1 as SEHNR and CDR2 as FQNEAQ (reference sequence). The V end lost 8 bases, the J end lost 4 bases, and 12 bases lay between the germline ends. This CDR3 has 12 residues. The CDR3 loop is CASEHRAYEQYF. CDR3 DNA sequence: TGTGCCAGCGAGCACAGGGCTTACGAGCAGTACTTC.

This clonotype occurred many times. The CDR3 region has the DNA TGTGCCAGCAGCTTAGCACTAGCGGACAACAATGAGCAGTTCTTC. The encoded protein is CASSLALADNNEQFF. The V gene is TRBV7-9, the J gene TRBJ2-1; TRBD2 agrees at 8 bases. CDR1 SEHNR and CDR2 FQNEAQ come from the germline V gene (reference sequence). The CDR3 length is 15 residues. J was trimmed by 5 bases and V by 0 bases; bases with no gene match: 3. The whole variable domain, filled in from reference TRBV7-9 and TRBJ2-1, reads DTGVSQNPRHKITKRGQNVTFRCDPISEHNRLYWYRQTLGQGPEFLTYFQNEAQLEKSRLLSDRFSAERPKGSFSTLEIQRTEQGDSAMYLCASSLALADNNEQFFGPGTRLTVL.

This clonotype was counted only a few times. V usage is TRBV27 and J usage is TRBJ1-2; 8 bases are shared with TRBD1. V was pared by 0 bases and J by 7 bases, with 7 bases of the junction left unmatched. The length of the CDR3 is 15 residues. Germline CDR1 is MNHEY and CDR2 is SMNVEV (reference sequence). CDR3 DNA: TGTGCCAGCAGTTTATCTCAGGGGGCGCTTGGTGGCTACACCTTC. Residues: CASSLSQGALGGYTF.

About this clonotype: The junction departs from the called germline gene at one end, perhaps through a read error. This sequence joins TRBV5-1 and TRBJ1-1; 8 bases line up with TRBD1. This CDR3 region has 15 residues. CDR1 is SGHRS, CDR2 YFSETQ, per germline. The CDR3 loop reads CASSAGQGRFTEAFF. The CDR3 DNA is TGTGCCAGCAGCGCTGGACAGGGCCGGTTCACTGAAGCTTTCTTT. The whole variable domain, filled in from reference TRBV5-1 and TRBJ1-1, reads KAGVTQTPRYLIKTRGQQVTLSCSPISGHRSVSWYQQTPGQGLQFLFEYFSETQRNKGNFPGRFSGRQFSNSRSEMNVSTLELGDSALYLCASSAGQGRFTEAFFGQGTRLTVV.

This clonotype was seen only a few times. The V call is TRBV27, the J call TRBJ1-1, with no clear D. CDR1 and CDR2 (germline): MNHEY, SMNVEV (reference sequence). Trimming took off 1 base at V and 3 bases at J, with 12 bases between the two ends. This CDR3 has 15 amino acids. CDR3 sequence (DNA): TGTGCCAGCAGTTTATGGGCAGGTGCGGACACTGAAGCTTTCTTT. Its translation is CASSLWAGADTEAFF.

There are many counts of this clonotype. The rearrangement links TRBV19 to TRBJ2-7; possibly TRBD1 or TRBD2 for D (6 bases each). The germline CDR1 and CDR2 sequences are LNHDA and SQIVND (reference sequence). V was clipped by 1 base and J by 7 bases, with 14 bases between them. This CDR3 has 14 amino acids. The CDR3 protein is CASSIVTGADEQYF. The CDR3 nucleotides are TGTGCCAGTAGTATAGTGACGGGGGCAGATGAGCAGTACTTC. The full variable domain, with the rest looked up from reference TRBV19 and TRBJ2-7, is DGGITQSPKYLFRKEGQNVTLSCEQNLNHDAMYWYRQDPGQGLRLIYYSQIVNDFQKGDIAEGYSVSREKKESFPLTVTSAQKNPTAFYLCASSIVTGADEQYFGPGTRLTVT.